A single sample gave rise to the 24 T cell receptor beta chains below, sequenced in a study of beta chain features in type 1 diabetes. General study findings and limits: All four CD4+ subsets of Type 1 diabetes patients contained TCRB CDR3s that were moderately but significantly shorter.

Sequenced material consisted of expressed TCRB transcripts (all of the isolated RNA was reverse transcribed). Generated by immunoSEQ multiplex PCR, the TCRdb table keeps only in-frame clones and is missing some. The table lists tens of thousands of clones, around half of them singletons. No antigen has been assigned to these receptors. The sequenced sample consisted of Tregs from blood. The receptors come from a middle-aged woman with type 1 diabetes.

This chain joins TRBV11-2 and TRBJ2-5, with D possibly TRBD2 on 6 matching bases. Germline loops: CDR1 SGHAT, CDR2 FQNNGV. With 5 bases removed from V and 4 bases from J, the gap between germline ends came to 14 bases. The CDR3 is made up of 14 amino acids. Written as DNA, the CDR3 is TGTGCCAGCAGCCCCAGGAGGGGAAGAGAGACCCAGTACTTC. This encodes CASSPRRGRETQYF.

The table lists this clone with a few counts. This chain uses TRBV11-2 with TRBJ2-7; tentatively, D is TRBD2 (5 bases). In germline, CDR1 is SGHAT, CDR2 FQNNGV. This CDR3 has 14 residues. V dropped 5 bases and J dropped 6 bases, with 17 bases sitting between them. The CDR3 bases are TGTGCCAGCAGCAACCACCCACTAGTGCGCGAGCAGTACTTC. Protein product: CASSNHPLVREQYF.

J is TRBJ2-7 and V is TRBV7-9, with D possibly matching TRBD2 (6 bases). The CDR3 length is 13 residues. Trimming shortened V by 1 base and J by 5 bases, and 9 bases separated the two germline ends. The germline V gene encodes CDR1 SEHNR and CDR2 FQNEAQ (reference sequence). CDR3: CASSLGGGNEQYF. The CDR3 nucleotides are TGTGCCAGCAGCTTAGGTGGAGGGAACGAGCAGTACTTC.

This clone showed up just a few times. The rearrangement uses TRBV30 and TRBJ1-3; D ambiguous. CDR1 GTSNPN and CDR2 SVGIG come from the germline V gene (reference sequence). The CDR3 contains 12 residues. The germline V and J ends were trimmed by 0 bases and 3 bases, with 3 bases remaining between them. CDR3 sequence (DNA): TGTGCCTGGAGTGTGAGTGGAAACACCATATATTTT. Translating gives CAWSVSGNTIYF. Variable domain in full (rest from reference TRBV30 and TRBJ1-3): SQTIHQWPATLVQPVGSPLSLECTVEGTSNPNLYWYRQAAGRGLQLLFYSVGIGQISSEVPQNLSASRPQDRQFILSSKKLLLSDSGFYLCAWSVSGNTIYFGEGSWLTVV.

The chain combines TRBV7-2 with TRBJ1-1, with D possibly matching TRBD1 (6 bases). Trimming removed 5 bases from V and 1 base from J, with 14 bases in between. Looked up from germline, CDR1 is SGHTA and CDR2 is FQGNSA. This CDR3 is 15 amino acids long. The CDR3 DNA follows: TGTGCCAGCAGCCCTACAGGGACACCGAACACTGAAGCTTTCTTT. Translated, it gives CASSPTGTPNTEAFF.

The rearrangement joins TRBV28 to TRBJ2-5; 7 bases match TRBD1. The ends lost 6 bases at V and 2 bases at J; junction bases unmatched: 6. Germline CDR1 is MDHEN and CDR2 is SYDVKM. This CDR3 is 14 amino acids long. The CDR3 protein is CASSPGGAQETQYF. The CDR3 bases are TGTGCCAGCAGCCCAGGGGGAGCACAAGAGACCCAGTACTTC.

The chain joins TRBV5-1 to TRBJ1-1; the D gene is possibly TRBD1 (5 bases). This CDR3 is 13 amino acids long. From germline, CDR1 is SGHRS and CDR2 YFSETQ. The V gene lost 4 bases and the J gene lost 11 bases, with 18 bases spanning the gap. In nucleotides, the CDR3 is TGCGCCAGCAGCGGGGGGGGACGTTTTAGGGCTTTCTTT. Translation gives CASSGGGRFRAFF. Full variable domain (missing parts from reference TRBV5-1 and TRBJ1-1): KAGVTQTPRYLIKTRGQQVTLSCSPISGHRSVSWYQQTPGQGLQFLFEYFSETQRNKGNFPGRFSGRQFSNSRSEMNVSTLELGDSALYLCASSGGGRFRAFFGQGTRLTVV.

The chain carries TRBV7-2 and TRBJ2-5; tentative D call: TRBD1 (6 bases). V shed 2 bases and J shed 9 bases, with 16 bases lying between them. This CDR3 region has 14 residues. Germline CDR1 SGHTA, CDR2 FQGNSA. CDR3 sequence reads: CASSLRDTSRAQYF. The CDR3 DNA is TGTGCCAGCAGCTTAAGGGACACCTCACGGGCCCAGTACTTC.

The chain is built from TRBV6-6 and TRBJ2-7, with 14 positions matching TRBD2. Germline loops: CDR1 MNHNY, CDR2 SVGAGI (reference sequence). This CDR3 is built from 13 residues. V lost 7 bases and J lost 6; bases outside the gene matches: 2. CDR3 in amino acids: CASTGLAGGEQYF. The DNA for the CDR3 is TGTGCCAGCACTGGACTAGCGGGAGGCGAGCAGTACTTC.

This clone came up a few times. The rearrangement joins TRBV6-1 to TRBJ1-2; possible D gene TRBD1, 5 bases. V shed 4 bases and J shed 6 bases, with 9 bases lying between them. The CDR3 is 12 residues long. The V gene's germline CDR1 is MNHNS and CDR2 SASEGT. The CDR3 spells CASSVKGNGYTF. The CDR3 nucleotides read TGTGCCAGCAGTGTAAAGGGGAATGGCTACACCTTC.

The V call is TRBV6-5, the J call TRBJ1-1; D unclear. V lost 7 bases, J lost 1 base, and 10 bases lay in between. CDR3 length equals 13 residues. Germline V gene lookup returns CDR1 MNHEY and CDR2 SVGAGI. CDR3 in amino acids: CASNRVGNTEAFF. The CDR3 DNA reads as TGTGCCAGCAATCGGGTAGGGAACACTGAAGCTTTCTTT.

V gene TRBV19 combines with J gene TRBJ2-1; D gene unclear. Germline lookup yields CDR1 LNHDA and CDR2 SQIVND (reference sequence). The ends were cut back, 7 bases at V and 4 bases at J, with 20 bases in the middle. The CDR3 spans 16 residues. CDR3 in DNA: TGTGCCAGTACCCCACGCTCAGGCCTTTTTTACAATGAGCAGTTCTTC. It is translated as CASTPRSGLFYNEQFF.

The chain combines TRBV5-1 with TRBJ1-5; 10 nucleotides align to TRBD1. Trimming took 7 bases from V and 4 from J; bases not matched to a gene: 8. The CDR3 contains 15 residues. CDR1 and CDR2 from the germline V gene are SGHRS and YFSETQ. This CDR3 reads CASSWGTGVNQPQHF. The CDR3 DNA reads as TGCGCCAGCTCCTGGGGGACAGGGGTAAATCAGCCCCAGCATTTT.

This chain connects TRBV18 to TRBJ2-2, with D tentatively TRBD1 (6 bases). V lost 3 bases and J 4 bases, leaving 12 bases between the germline ends. The germline V gene encodes CDR1 KGHSH and CDR2 LQKENI. The CDR3 extends over 15 amino acids. The CDR3 spells CASSPNREITGELFF. DNA for the CDR3: TGTGCCAGCTCACCCAACAGGGAAATCACCGGGGAGCTGTTTTTT.

The rearrangement joins TRBV15 to TRBJ1-6, with TRBD1 matching 7 bases. The CDR3 is 15 residues long. The germline V gene has CDR1 LNHNV and CDR2 YYDKDF (reference sequence). V was pared by 0 bases and J by 6 bases, with 2 bases of the junction left unmatched. The CDR3 sequence: CATSREGTANSPLHF. The DNA for the CDR3 is TGTGCCACCAGCAGAGAAGGGACAGCTAATTCACCCCTCCACTTT.

The rearrangement uses TRBV27 and TRBJ2-1, with TRBD1 identical over 10 bases. Germline V CDR1 and CDR2: MNHEY, SMNVEV (reference sequence). The V gene end was trimmed by 5 bases and the J gene end by 2 bases; junction bases not matched to a gene: 3. CDR3 size: 15 residues. CDR3 sequence reads: CASSGGTGAYNEQFF. CDR3 sequence (DNA): TGTGCCAGCAGTGGGGGGACAGGGGCCTACAATGAGCAGTTCTTC.

The chain carries TRBV7-2 and TRBJ1-5; no definite D call. Trimming stripped 4 bases from V and 5 bases from J, with 9 bases between. CDR1 is SGHTA, CDR2 FQGNSA, per germline. The CDR3 length is 13 residues. CDR3 sequence: CASSSIPDQPQHF. CDR3 coding DNA: TGTGCCAGCAGCTCAATCCCGGATCAGCCCCAGCATTTT.

This clone was observed a handful of times. V is TRBV6-5 and J is TRBJ2-4; no clear D gene. Germline-derived CDR1 and CDR2 are MNHEY and SVGAGI. The ends were cut back, 2 bases at V and 7 bases at J, with 9 bases in the middle. This CDR3 has 13 amino acids. Here the CDR3 DNA reads TGTGCCAGCAGTTACAGTGTCCGGAACATTCAGTACTTC. It is translated as CASSYSVRNIQYF.

The rearrangement uses TRBV7-9 and TRBJ2-3; possible D gene TRBD2, 5 bases. Germline V gene lookup returns CDR1 SEHNR and CDR2 FQNEAQ (reference sequence). This CDR3 contains 17 residues. V was pared by 5 bases and J by 2 bases, with 20 bases between. The CDR3 reads CASSLPTSWVNTDTQYF. The CDR3 coding sequence is TGTGCCAGCAGCCTTCCCACTAGTTGGGTGAACACAGATACGCAGTATTTT.

This clone was observed a handful of times. The chain carries TRBV6-6 and TRBJ2-7, with TRBD1 matching over 10 bases. This CDR3 has 13 amino acids. Germline lookup yields CDR1 MNHNY and CDR2 SVGAGI (reference sequence). Trimming cost V 9 bases and J 5 bases; bases outside gene matches: 7. This CDR3 reads CASDPGQGNEQYF. DNA of the CDR3: TGTGCCAGTGACCCGGGACAGGGGAACGAGCAGTACTTC.

Only a few counts were recorded for this clone. The chain recombines TRBV7-3 with TRBJ2-1; possible D gene TRBD2, 6 bases. The CDR3 sequence is 15 residues long. Germline V CDR1 and CDR2: SGHTA, FQGTGA. The V gene lost 3 bases and the J gene lost 7 bases, with 16 bases spanning the gap. The CDR3 protein is CASSFGGVGWNEQFF. The DNA for the CDR3 is TGTGCCAGCAGCTTCGGCGGGGTGGGGTGGAATGAGCAGTTCTTC. The complete variable domain, with remaining parts taken from reference TRBV7-3 and TRBJ2-1, reads GAGVSQTPSNKVTEKGKYVELRCDPISGHTALYWYRQSLGQGPEFLIYFQGTGAADDSGLPNDRFFAVRPEGSVSTLKIQRTERGDSAVYLCASSFGGVGWNEQFFGPGTRLTVL.

The chain links TRBV5-1 to TRBJ2-7, with 10 bases aligning to TRBD1. With V trimmed by 4 bases and J by 7 bases, 5 bases remained unmatched. CDR1 and CDR2 from the germline V gene are SGHRS and YFSETQ. This CDR3 is 13 amino acids long. This CDR3 reads CASSDRGLGEQYF. CDR3 DNA sequence: TGCGCCAGCAGCGACAGGGGGCTGGGTGAGCAGTACTTC.

This chain links TRBV7-2 with TRBJ2-7; unclear D gene. This CDR3 is built from 14 residues. With 1 base removed from V and 3 bases from J, the gap between germline ends came to 10 bases. Germline lookup yields CDR1 SGHTA and CDR2 FQGNSA. The CDR3 spells CASSLGPLSYEQYF. CDR3 in DNA: TGTGCCAGCAGCTTAGGCCCGCTTAGCTACGAGCAGTACTTC. The full variable domain, completed using reference TRBV7-2 and TRBJ2-7, is GAGVSQSPSNKVTEKGKDVELRCDPISGHTALYWYRQSLGQGLEFLIYFQGNSAPDKSGLPSDRFSAERTGGSVSTLTIQRTQQEDSAVYLCASSLGPLSYEQYFGPGTRLTVT.

This clone was seen only a few times. The J gene is TRBJ2-6, the V gene TRBV6-5, with D unresolved. The CDR3 has 14 residues. V lost 6 bases, J lost 0 bases, and 6 bases lay in between. Per the germline V gene, CDR1 is MNHEY and CDR2 is SVGAGI. The CDR3 sequence: CASRASSGANVLTF. The CDR3 nucleotides read TGTGCCAGCAGAGCGAGCTCTGGGGCCAACGTCCTGACTTTC.